This T cell receptor beta chain comes out of a study of T cells expressing NK-cell markers. Study-level background: Sorted CD3+CD56+NKG2C+, CD3+CD56+NKG2C- and CD3+CD56-NKG2C+ T cells provided the TCR beta repertoires.

For this clonotype: Its specificity is not known.

Overall study findings and caveats: Whether expanded NKG2C+ T cell clones were HCMV-specific remained unclear. In four donors, dominant clonotypes made up about 28.3-65% of CD3+CD56-NKG2C+ cells.

This CDR3 has 16 residues. The germline V gene has CDR1 SGHRS and CDR2 YFSETQ. The cDNA for TCR beta came from 5'RACE template switching with UMIs. TCRdb reprocessed the 5' RACE reads and stores each CDR3 protein as one record, lacking DNA. Recorded here are roughly 120,000 distinct CDR3 sequences; the top ten clones represent around a sixth. The sequence came from a woman aged 18 to 69 in good health. The chain joins TRBV5-1 to TRBJ2-3; TCRdb proposes TRBD2, but this gene call is untestable without DNA. Material for sequencing was blood T cells: a sorted CD56 or NKG2C T cell subset, CD4+ or CD8+ T cells, or bulk PBMC T cells (not recorded which). The CDR3: CASSQGLAGISDTQYF.